What follows describes a single T cell receptor beta chain. Its matching antigen is unknown. The CDR3 is made up of 14 amino acids. The V and J ends lost 7 bases and 2 bases respectively, with 12 bases between them. Germline V lookup: CDR1 MNHEY, CDR2 SVGAGI. This specimen comes from a study of OX40 agonist ivuxolimab in advanced cancers. Study-wide points: With doses of 0.1 to 3.0 mg/kg, CD4+ and CD8+ blood T cells had undergone clonal expansion by week 6. Certain nonresponders additionally had low normalized T-cell clonal expansion. Clonal expansion among partial responders at 0.1-3.0 mg/kg ranked near the lowest.

TCRdb keeps only in-frame clones here, not all; method: immunoSEQ multiplex PCR. The sample gives roughly 45,000 clones, around 86% of which show up once; approximately 1.9% is in the top ten. The source is an adult with an advanced solid tumor such as melanoma, head and neck, liver or kidney cancer. The chain carries TRBV6-5 and TRBJ1-5; D is undetermined. This specimen consisted of CD4+ or CD8+ T cells sorted from blood, obtained in a trial of the OX40 agonist ivuxolimab. The CDR3 protein is CASTQTLGNQPQHF. In DNA form, the CDR3 reads TGTGCCAGCACCCAGACCCTCGGCAATCAGCCCCAGCATTTT.